Each of the 4 T cell receptor beta chains below was sequenced from the same sample in a study of cytomegalovirus exposure and HLA in healthy donors. Primers included in the PCR were 60 Vbeta and 13 Jbeta primers. The repertoire was sequenced with immunoSEQ multiplex PCR; TCRdb's copy has only in-frame clones and lacks some. The sample consists of about 82,000 clones, around 77% of them appearing once. The sample comprised PBMCs. The receptors originated from a man in his forties or fifties in good health and CMV-seronegative.

This clone has a handful of counts. J is TRBJ2-1 and V is TRBV7-6, with D maybe TRBD2 (5 bases). The length of the CDR3 is 13 residues. The germline V gene has CDR1 SGHVS and CDR2 FNYEAQ. V lost 2 bases to trimming and J lost 7 bases, with 9 bases between them. The CDR3 DNA sequence: TGTGCCAGCAGCTTAATTCCGGGGAATGAGCAGTTCTTC. Protein product: CASSLIPGNEQFF.

The rearrangement uses TRBV5-1 and TRBJ1-1; D may be TRBD1 (5 bases). V lost 4 bases and J lost 1, with 20 bases in between. The CDR3 sequence is 17 residues long. The germline gives CDR1 SGHRS, CDR2 YFSETQ. DNA of the CDR3: TGCGCCAGCAGCGACCGATCCCTGACAGACTGGAACACTGAAGCTTTCTTT. Amino acids: CASSDRSLTDWNTEAFF.

V gene TRBV4-3 combines with J gene TRBJ1-2, with a weak D call TRBD1 (5 bases). Trimming shortened V by 1 base and J by 3 bases, and 9 bases separated the two germline ends. This CDR3 contains 14 residues. Germline CDR1 LGHNA, CDR2 YSLEER. CDR3 sequence reads: CASSQGTGHYGYTF. CDR3 DNA sequence: TGCGCCAGCAGCCAAGGAACAGGACACTATGGCTACACCTTC.

V usage is TRBV27 and J usage is TRBJ2-3, with 8 bases fitting TRBD2. The CDR3 is 16 amino acids. The V segment lost 6 bases and the J segment 8 bases; nucleotides outside the gene matches: 16. Germline V CDR1 and CDR2: MNHEY, SMNVEV (reference sequence). CDR3 sequence: CASSPGTSPVLGTQYF. The CDR3 coding sequence is TGTGCCAGCAGCCCCGGGACTAGTCCCGTTTTAGGTACGCAGTATTTT.